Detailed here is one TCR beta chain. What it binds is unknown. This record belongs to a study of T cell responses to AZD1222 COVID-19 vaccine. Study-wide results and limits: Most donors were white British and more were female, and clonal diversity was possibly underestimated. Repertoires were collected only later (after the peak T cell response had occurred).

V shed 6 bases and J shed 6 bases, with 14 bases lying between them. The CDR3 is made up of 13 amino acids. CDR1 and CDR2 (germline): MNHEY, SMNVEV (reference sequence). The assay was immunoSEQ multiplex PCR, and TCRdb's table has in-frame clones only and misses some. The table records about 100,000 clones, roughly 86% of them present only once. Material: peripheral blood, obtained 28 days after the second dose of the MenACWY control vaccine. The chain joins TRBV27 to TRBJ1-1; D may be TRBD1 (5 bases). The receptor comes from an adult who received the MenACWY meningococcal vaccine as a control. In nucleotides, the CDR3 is TGTGCCAGCAGAGCCAGGGATGGGGCTGAAGCTTTCTTT. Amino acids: CASRARDGAEAFF.